This TCR beta chain was captured by sequencing in a study of CD8+ T cells in alopecia areata. On the study more broadly: Treated patients were dosed with oral tofacitinib, taking 5 to 10 mg twice daily. Points from the study as a whole: Tissue-resident alphabeta T cells belonging to normal skin likewise get sequenced within scalp specimens. Especially in alopecia totalis/universalis, lesional scalp showed greater clonality than normal scalp did.

In each case, RNA was isolated and then reverse transcribed into cDNA as the sequencing template. TCRdb's copy holds only in-frame clones and misses some; the assay was immunoSEQ multiplex PCR. The table has roughly 65,000 clones, 45% to 50% seen once. J was trimmed by 2 bases and V by 5 bases; bases with no gene match: 6. The CDR3 has 17 residues. Germline CDR1 SGHVS, CDR2 FNYEAQ. PBMCs were stained for CD3, CD4 and CD8, and CD4+ and CD8+ T cells were sorted. In regard to this clone: Antigen unknown.

The chain couples TRBV7-6 to TRBJ2-6; 10 bases agree with TRBD1. This TCR derives from a human donor with alopecia areata. The starting material was CD8+ T cells sorted from blood, obtained at week 0. The CDR3: CASSAATGGAGANVLTF. In DNA form, the CDR3 reads TGTGCCAGCAGCGCCGCGACAGGGGGCGCTGGGGCCAACGTCCTGACTTTC. Based on the CDR3 plus reference TRBV7-6 and TRBJ2-6, the full variable domain is GAGVSQSPRYKVTKRGQDVALRCDPISGHVSLYWYRQALGQGPEFLTYFNYEAQQDKSGLPNDRFSAERPEGSISTLTIQRTEQRDSAMYRCASSAATGGAGANVLTFGAGSRLTVL.